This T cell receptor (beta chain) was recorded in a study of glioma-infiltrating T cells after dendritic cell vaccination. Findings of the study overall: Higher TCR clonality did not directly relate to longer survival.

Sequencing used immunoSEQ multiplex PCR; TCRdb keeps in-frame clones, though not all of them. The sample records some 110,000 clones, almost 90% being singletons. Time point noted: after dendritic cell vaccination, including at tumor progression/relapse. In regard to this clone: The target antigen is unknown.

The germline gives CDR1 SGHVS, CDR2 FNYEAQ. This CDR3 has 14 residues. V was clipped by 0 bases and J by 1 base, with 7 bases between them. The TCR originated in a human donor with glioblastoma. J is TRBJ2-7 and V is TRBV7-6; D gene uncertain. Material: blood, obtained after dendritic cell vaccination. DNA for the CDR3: TGTGCCAGCAGCTTAGCCTCCAGATCCTACGAGCAGTACTTC. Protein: CASSLASRSYEQYF.